The TCR beta chain under discussion was sequenced for a study of CD8+CD57+ T cells in acquired aplastic anemia. Regarding the study as a whole: CD8+ Simpson's diversity did not differ significantly between patients and controls. Patients and controls turned out to have some 30 CD8+ CDR3 sequences in common.

TCR beta VDJ and CDR3 profiling used genomic DNA as template. TCRdb analysed the reads with MiXCR anew, one entry per CDR3 protein. There are about 400,000 distinct CDR3 sequences in the sample; 55% to 75% occur only once, and approximately 4% lies in the top ten. The germline gives CDR1 LNHDA, CDR2 SQIVND (reference sequence). The CDR3 sequence is 17 residues long. With respect to this clonotype: Its antigen is undetermined. A junction end diverges from the germline sequence, so it may reflect a read error.

The gene calls are TRBV19 and TRBJ2-1; D unresolved. This TCR came from a human donor in good health, serving as a control. Source material: sorted CD4+, CD8+, or CD8+CD57+ T cells (not recorded which) from PBMCs. CDR3 sequence reads: CASSTAWVASPYNSPLF. CDR3 DNA sequence: TGTGCCAGTAGTACCGCGTGGGTGGCGAGCCCCTATAATTCACCCCTCTTC.